The rows below give T cell receptor beta chains drawn from one sample of a study of T-cell memory formation after mild COVID-19. TCRdb re-called the 5' RACE reads through MiXCR, storing one row per CDR3 protein. The table records around 150,000 distinct CDR3 sequences, less than 40% of them present only once. Sequenced: PBMCs or a T cell subset sorted from them (not recorded which). These receptors came from an adult woman who had mild COVID-19 (a few samples of this study predate the infection). Cell type and time point are not known. CDR3s include the opening cysteine and the closing phenylalanine or tryptophan. Fields, in order: CDR3 DNA, CDR3 protein, J gene, clone size, D gene, V gene. D genes are given only for firm matches. Size is omitted from some rows. Given values are once, few, many or a class for expanded clones.

DNA: TGTGCCAGCAGTGTGCTAGGGGGGGCTACTGAAGCTTTCTTT
CDR3: CASSVLGGATEAFF
J: TRBJ1-1
size: many
D: -
V: TRBV6-4

DNA: TGTGCCAGCAGCTGGACTAGCTCCTACGAGCAGTACTTC
CDR3: CASSWTSSYEQYF
J: TRBJ2-7
size: few
D: TRBD2
V: TRBV5-5

DNA: TGTGCCAGCAGTTTAGATATCGGGCGGAAGTACTTC
CDR3: CASSLDIGRKYF
J: TRBJ2-7
size: -
D: -
V: TRBV12-3/TRBV12-4

DNA: TGTGCCAGCAGCCGGGACAGGGCGTGGTACGAGCAGTACTTC
CDR3: CASSRDRAWYEQYF
J: TRBJ2-7
size: -
D: TRBD1
V: TRBV5-6

DNA: TGTGCCAGACCTCCCAAGCAGTACTTC
CDR3: CARPPKQYF
J: TRBJ2-7
size: few
D: -
V: TRBV2

DNA: TGCAGCGTTGAAGTGCCGGGCCACAATGAAAAACTGTTTTTT
CDR3: CSVEVPGHNEKLFF
J: TRBJ1-4
size: -
D: -
V: TRBV29-1

DNA: TGTGCCACCAGCGCTCCGAGGCAGGGAGCCTACGAGCAGTACTTC
CDR3: CATSAPRQGAYEQYF
J: TRBJ2-7
size: -
D: -
V: TRBV24-1

DNA: TGCGCCAGCAGCTTGGAACTACACAATGAGCAGTTCTTC
CDR3: CASSLELHNEQFF
J: TRBJ2-1
size: few
D: -
V: TRBV5-1

DNA: TGCGCCAGCAGCTTCGACAGCCCAGGGCACAATGAGCAGTTCTTC
CDR3: CASSFDSPGHNEQFF
J: TRBJ2-1
size: many
D: -
V: TRBV5-1

DNA: TGTGCCAGCAGTTTTAGCGGGAGGTTCCACGAGCAGTACTTC
CDR3: CASSFSGRFHEQYF
J: TRBJ2-7
size: -
D: TRBD2
V: TRBV12-3/TRBV12-4

DNA: TGTGCCAGCAGCGGAGCGGTCCTTTCCCCGACCTTCTTGACTTTC
CDR3: CASSGAVLSPTFLTF
J: TRBJ2-6
size: few
D: -
V: TRBV7-8

DNA: TGTGCCAGCAGTTTTAAGGGCGGATTAGAGACCCAGTACTTC
CDR3: CASSFKGGLETQYF
J: TRBJ2-5
size: -
D: -
V: TRBV12-3/TRBV12-4

DNA: TGTGCCACCAGTGATTCGGGACTAGCGGGAGGGCCTCTGAATGAGCAGTTCTTC
CDR3: CATSDSGLAGGPLNEQFF
J: TRBJ2-1
size: -
D: TRBD2
V: TRBV24-1

DNA: TGTGCCAGCAGCCTCAGACTAGCGGGGGAACCACGGTACGAGCAGTACTTC
CDR3: CASSLRLAGEPRYEQYF
J: TRBJ2-7
size: -
D: TRBD2
V: TRBV5-6

DNA: TGTGCCAGCAGCTCCACGATTGACAGCTACTATAGCACAGATACGCAGTATTTT
CDR3: CASSSTIDSYYSTDTQYF
J: TRBJ2-3
size: -
D: -
V: TRBV7-8

DNA: TGTGCCAGCGGGGACGCAAGCTACGAGCAGTACTTC
CDR3: CASGDASYEQYF
J: TRBJ2-7
size: -
D: -
V: TRBV25-1

DNA: TGCGCCAGCAGTCCTTTCTCAGGAGCGAACACTGAAGCTTTCTTT
CDR3: CASSPFSGANTEAFF
J: TRBJ1-1
size: -
D: -
V: TRBV5-1

DNA: TGTGCCAGCAGTTTCAGACAGGGTCTTTACGAGCAGTACTTC
CDR3: CASSFRQGLYEQYF
J: TRBJ2-7
size: few
D: TRBD1
V: TRBV12-3/TRBV12-4

DNA: TGTGCCAGCTCGGTCGGGACAGGGGCTAACTATGGCTACACCTTC
CDR3: CASSVGTGANYGYTF
J: TRBJ1-2
size: -
D: TRBD1
V: TRBV18

DNA: TGTGCCAGCAGCCAAGATTTCGGCCCCATGGAGCAGTTCTTC
CDR3: CASSQDFGPMEQFF
J: TRBJ2-1
size: few
D: -
V: TRBV3-1

DNA: TGTGCCAGCAGGAGATCAGGGGGTGGTGAAGCTTTCTTT
CDR3: CASRRSGGGEAFF
J: TRBJ1-1
size: few
D: TRBD1
V: TRBV6-1

DNA: TGTGCCAGCGGTTCATTGCTGGCGCCAGATACGCAGTATTTT
CDR3: CASGSLLAPDTQYF
J: TRBJ2-3
size: few
D: -
V: TRBV11-2

DNA: TGTGCCTTTTGGGACAGGGGTTTTGGCTACACCTTC
CDR3: CAFWDRGFGYTF
J: TRBJ1-2
size: -
D: TRBD1
V: TRBV30

DNA: TGCAGCGTTGAAGGGATGGGCTCCTACGAGCAGTACTTC
CDR3: CSVEGMGSYEQYF
J: TRBJ2-7
size: few
D: -
V: TRBV29-1

DNA: TGTGCCAGCAGCCCTGGACTAGCTCTCGATACGCAGTATTTT
CDR3: CASSPGLALDTQYF
J: TRBJ2-3
size: -
D: TRBD2
V: TRBV7-2

DNA: TGTGCCAGTAGTATAACCGGGACGGAGAACTATGGCTACACCTTC
CDR3: CASSITGTENYGYTF
J: TRBJ1-2
size: few
D: -
V: TRBV19

DNA: TGTGCCAGCCGACTAGCGGGAGGGACCGAGCAGTACTTC
CDR3: CASRLAGGTEQYF
J: TRBJ2-7
size: few
D: TRBD2
V: TRBV6-5

DNA: TGTGCCAGCTCACCACCGGACAGGGGAGAGGGAGAGACCCAGTACTTC
CDR3: CASSPPDRGEGETQYF
J: TRBJ2-5
size: -
D: TRBD1
V: TRBV18

DNA: TGTGCCAGCAGTGTCCTCGGGGGCCTACAAGAGACCCAGTACTTC
CDR3: CASSVLGGLQETQYF
J: TRBJ2-5
size: -
D: -
V: TRBV2

DNA: TGTGCCAGCAGTGACTCAAAGTGGCTAGCGGGGGTGAGCTCCTACAATGAGCAGTTCTTC
CDR3: CASSDSKWLAGVSSYNEQFF
J: TRBJ2-1
size: once
D: TRBD2
V: TRBV6-4

DNA: TGTGCCAGCAGCGTAGGACAGGTTGGTGAGCAGTTCTTC
CDR3: CASSVGQVGEQFF
J: TRBJ2-1
size: few
D: -
V: TRBV9

DNA: TGTGCCAGCAGCCATGGGACAGCAAGCTCCTACAATGAGCAGTTCTTC
CDR3: CASSHGTASSYNEQFF
J: TRBJ2-1
size: -
D: TRBD1
V: TRBV4-2

DNA: TGTGCCAGCAGCTTATCTTCTCGGTTCCTGAACACTGAAGCTTTCTTT
CDR3: CASSLSSRFLNTEAFF
J: TRBJ1-1
size: once
D: -
V: TRBV7-3

DNA: TGCAGTGCTAGAGCAGAGGGGGGGCGGCGTGGCTACACCTTC
CDR3: CSARAEGGRRGYTF
J: TRBJ1-2
size: few
D: -
V: TRBV20-1

DNA: TGCAGTGCTAGGACGGGACAGGGGTACCAGCCCCAGCATTTT
CDR3: CSARTGQGYQPQHF
J: TRBJ1-5
size: -
D: TRBD1
V: TRBV20-1

DNA: TGTGCCACCAGTGATTTTGGCAGGGAGCAGTTCTTC
CDR3: CATSDFGREQFF
J: TRBJ2-1
size: -
D: -
V: TRBV24-1

DNA: TGTGCCAATAAGTTGGGGGGAGAGCAGTACTTC
CDR3: CANKLGGEQYF
J: TRBJ2-7
size: few
D: -
V: TRBV2

DNA: TGTGCCACCAGTGGTGTGACAGTTTCGGGGACCGGGGAGCTGTTTTTT
CDR3: CATSGVTVSGTGELFF
J: TRBJ2-2
size: once
D: -
V: TRBV24-1

DNA: TGTGCCAGCAGTTTCTGGGGGACACGGACCGGGGAGCTGTTTTTT
CDR3: CASSFWGTRTGELFF
J: TRBJ2-2
size: -
D: -
V: TRBV12-3/TRBV12-4

DNA: TGCAATCCGGGGGCGCAGTATTTT
CDR3: CNPGAQYF
J: TRBJ2-3
size: few
D: -
V: TRBV20-1

DNA: TGCAGTGCTAGCAGGGGCTCTGGGGCCAACGTCCTGACTTTC
CDR3: CSASRGSGANVLTF
J: TRBJ2-6
size: -
D: -
V: TRBV20-1

DNA: TGTGCCAGCAGGGTTCTGGGACTAGCGGGAACCTACGAGCAGTACTTC
CDR3: CASRVLGLAGTYEQYF
J: TRBJ2-7
size: -
D: TRBD2
V: TRBV6-2/TRBV6-3

DNA: TGTGCCAGCAGCTTTGGGGGGACGGCTGATTACTATGGCTACACCTTC
CDR3: CASSFGGTADYYGYTF
J: TRBJ1-2
size: -
D: -
V: TRBV7-9

DNA: TGTGCCAGTGGGGACGGTTGGTCTTCAAGGGCAGATACGCAGTATTTT
CDR3: CASGDGWSSRADTQYF
J: TRBJ2-3
size: -
D: -
V: TRBV19

DNA: TGCGCCAGCAGCTTGAGGCTAGCGGACACCGGGGAGCTGTTTTTT
CDR3: CASSLRLADTGELFF
J: TRBJ2-2
size: -
D: TRBD2
V: TRBV5-1